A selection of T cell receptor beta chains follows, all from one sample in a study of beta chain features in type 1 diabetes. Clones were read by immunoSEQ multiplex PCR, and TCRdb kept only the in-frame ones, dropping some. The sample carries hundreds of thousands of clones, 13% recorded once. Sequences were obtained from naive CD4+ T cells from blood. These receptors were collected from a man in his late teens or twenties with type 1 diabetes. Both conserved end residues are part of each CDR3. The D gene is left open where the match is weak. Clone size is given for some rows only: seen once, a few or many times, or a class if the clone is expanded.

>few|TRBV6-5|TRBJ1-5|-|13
TGTGCCAGCACCCTAGAGGGGGTGCAGCCCCAGCATTTT
CASTLEGVQPQHF
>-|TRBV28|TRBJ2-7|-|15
TGTGCCAGCACCACAGGGTCAGCACAAACCTACGAGCAGTACTTC
CASTTGSAQTYEQYF
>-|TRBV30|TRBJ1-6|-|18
TGTGCCTGGAGTGGGGGACGGATAGGGAGCTCCTATAATTCACCCCTCCACTTT
CAWSGGRIGSSYNSPLHF
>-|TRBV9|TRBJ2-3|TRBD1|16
TGTGCCAGCAGCGTAGGAGGACAGGGGGGATCAGATACGCAGTATTTT
CASSVGGQGGSDTQYF
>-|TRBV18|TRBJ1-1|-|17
TGTGCCAGCTCCCCCAAGACCAGGGGTTTTCGAGGAACTGAAGCTTTCTTT
CASSPKTRGFRGTEAFF
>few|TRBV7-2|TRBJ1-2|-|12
TGTGCCAGCAGCTTACTTCTTCGGGGCTACACCTTC
CASSLLLRGYTF
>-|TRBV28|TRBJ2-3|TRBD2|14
TGTGCCAGCAGCCCAGCGGGGCGCACAGATACGCAGTATTTT
CASSPAGRTDTQYF
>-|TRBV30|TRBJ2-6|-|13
TGTGCCTGGAGCTACTCTGGGGCCAACGTCCTGACTTTC
CAWSYSGANVLTF
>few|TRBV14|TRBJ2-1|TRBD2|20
TGTGCCAGCAGCCAAGGGAGGCTAGCGGGGGCCCTCAGCTCCTACAATGAGCAGTTCTTC
CASSQGRLAGALSSYNEQFF
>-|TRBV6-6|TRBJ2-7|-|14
TGTGCCAGCAGTAGGAACAGGGCCTTCTACGAGCAGTACTTC
CASSRNRAFYEQYF
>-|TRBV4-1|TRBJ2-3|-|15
TGCGCCAGCAGCCCCGAGACAGGTCGCACAGATACGCAGTATTTT
CASSPETGRTDTQYF
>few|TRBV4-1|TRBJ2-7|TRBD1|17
TGCGCCAGCAGCCAAGACTCGTATGGACAGGGATTCTACGAGCAGTACTTC
CASSQDSYGQGFYEQYF
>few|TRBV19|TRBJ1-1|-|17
TGTGCCAGTAGCCGGACGAGAACCGGGACCGGTAACACTGAAGCTTTCTTT
CASSRTRTGTGNTEAFF
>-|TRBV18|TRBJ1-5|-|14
TGTGCCAGCTCACCAGAAGTGGGCAATCAGCCCCAGCATTTT
CASSPEVGNQPQHF
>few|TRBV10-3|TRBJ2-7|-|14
TGTGCCATCAGTGAGTCGACTGACGCCTACGAGCAGTACTTC
CAISESTDAYEQYF
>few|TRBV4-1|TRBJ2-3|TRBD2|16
TGCGCCAGCAGCCCTCCGGGACTAGTTGGCACAGATACGCAGTATTTT
CASSPPGLVGTDTQYF
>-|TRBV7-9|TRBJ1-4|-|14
TGTGCCAGCACATGGGGTTCAACTAATGAAAAACTGTTTTTT
CASTWGSTNEKLFF
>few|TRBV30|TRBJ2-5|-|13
TGTGCCTGGAGTGAGGTTACGCGTGGGACCCAGTACTTC
CAWSEVTRGTQYF
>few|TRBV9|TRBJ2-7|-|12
TGTGCCAGCAGCGTAGAGAAGGGGGAGCAGTACTTC
CASSVEKGEQYF
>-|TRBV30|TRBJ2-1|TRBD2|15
TGTGCCTGGAGCCTAACCGGGGGGGCCTACAATGAGCAGTTCTTC
CAWSLTGGAYNEQFF
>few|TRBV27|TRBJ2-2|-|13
TGTGCCAGCAGTTTACGATCCACCGGGGAGCTGTTTTTT
CASSLRSTGELFF
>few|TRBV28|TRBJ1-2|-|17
TGTGCCAGCAGTTTAAATGGGTTAGGCAGCACCTTCTATGGCTACACCTTC
CASSLNGLGSTFYGYTF
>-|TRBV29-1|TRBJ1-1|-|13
TGCAGCGTTCATCCCCGGGACGGCGTGCAAGCTTTCTTT
CSVHPRDGVQAFF
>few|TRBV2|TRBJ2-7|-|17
TGTGCCAGCAGTGAACGGGGCAGCGTAGGATCCCACTACGAGCAGTACTTC
CASSERGSVGSHYEQYF
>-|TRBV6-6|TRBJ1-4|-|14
TGTGCCAGCAGCCTCGGACTGAGCGGGGAAAAACTGTTTTTT
CASSLGLSGEKLFF
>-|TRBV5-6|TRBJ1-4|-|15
TGTGCCAGCAGCCGTACCGGGACTGAAAATGAAAAACTGTTTTTT
CASSRTGTENEKLFF
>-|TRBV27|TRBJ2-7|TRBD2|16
TGTGCCAGCAGTTTACCACTAGCGGGGGAGCTCTACGAGCAGTACTTC
CASSLPLAGELYEQYF
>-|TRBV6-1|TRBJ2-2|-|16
TGTGCCAGCAGTGAAATGCCGAACGGGAACACCGGGGAGCTGTTTTTT
CASSEMPNGNTGELFF
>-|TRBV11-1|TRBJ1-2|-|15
TGTGCCAGCAGCCCCCGTTGGGACGGTACCTATGGCTACACCTTC
CASSPRWDGTYGYTF
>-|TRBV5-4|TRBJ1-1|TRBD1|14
TGTGCCAGCAGCGCCTGGGACAGTTACACTGAAGCTTTCTTT
CASSAWDSYTEAFF
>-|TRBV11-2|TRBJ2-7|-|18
TGTGCCAGCAGTAACCTCCTCACTAGCCGGGACAGAGACTACGAGCAGTACTTC
CASSNLLTSRDRDYEQYF
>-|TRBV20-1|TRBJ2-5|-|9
TGCAGTGCTGGGGAGACCCAGTACTTC
CSAGETQYF
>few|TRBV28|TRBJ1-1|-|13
TGTGCCAGCCGACAAAAGTTAGTGGGAGAAGCTTTCTTT
CASRQKLVGEAFF
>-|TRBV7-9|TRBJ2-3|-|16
TGTGCCAGCAGCTTAACGACGGGGCGCGGCACAGATACGCAGTATTTT
CASSLTTGRGTDTQYF
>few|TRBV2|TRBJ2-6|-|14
TGTGCCTGGGATCGGACCTCTGGGGCCAACGTCCTGACTTTC
CAWDRTSGANVLTF
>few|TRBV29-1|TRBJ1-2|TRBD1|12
TGCAGCGTGGCGACAGGGGACTATGGCTACACCTTC
CSVATGDYGYTF
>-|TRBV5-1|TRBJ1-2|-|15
TGCGCCAGCAGCTATTTACAGGACTCCTTATATGGCTACACCTTC
CASSYLQDSLYGYTF
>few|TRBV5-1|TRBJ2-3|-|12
TGCGCCAGCGAAGGAAACACAGATACGCAGTATTTT
CASEGNTDTQYF
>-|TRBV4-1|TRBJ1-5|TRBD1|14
TGCGCCAGCAGCCGGACAGGGGGCAATCAGCCCCAGCATTTT
CASSRTGGNQPQHF
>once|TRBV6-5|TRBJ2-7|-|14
TGTGCCAGCAGTTACCTACAGGAATCCTACGAGCAGTACTTC
CASSYLQESYEQYF
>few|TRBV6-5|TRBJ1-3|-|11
TGTGCCAGCACCATAGGTGACACCATATATTTT
CASTIGDTIYF
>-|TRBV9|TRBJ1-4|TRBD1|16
TGTGCCAGCAGCGTAGATCAGGGGGCAACTAATGAAAAACTGTTTTTT
CASSVDQGATNEKLFF
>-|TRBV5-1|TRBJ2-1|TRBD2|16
TGCGCCAGCAGCTCCACCTTAGCGGGGGGGAACAATGAGCAGTTCTTC
CASSSTLAGGNNEQFF
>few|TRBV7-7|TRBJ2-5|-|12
TGTGCCAGCCAGGGATCTCTAGGGGCCCAGTACTTC
CASQGSLGAQYF
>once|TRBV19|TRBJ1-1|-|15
TGTGCCAGTAGTTTAGACTCACCTATGAACACTGAAGCTTTCTTT
CASSLDSPMNTEAFF
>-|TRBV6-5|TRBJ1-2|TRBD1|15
TGTGCCAGCAGTTCTACGACAGGGGCGCTTGGTGGCTACACCTTC
CASSSTTGALGGYTF
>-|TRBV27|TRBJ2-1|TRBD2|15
TGTGCCAGCAGTTTATGGACTAGCGGGGGGGGTGAGCAGTTCTTC
CASSLWTSGGGEQFF
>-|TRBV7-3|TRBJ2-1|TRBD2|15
TGTGCCAGCAGCTTGGGACTAGCGGTCTACAATGAGCAGTTCTTC
CASSLGLAVYNEQFF
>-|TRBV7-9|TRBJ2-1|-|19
TGTGCCAGCAGCCCTAGGGCCTTTGGACTCTTCAGCTCCTACAATGAGCAGTTCTTC
CASSPRAFGLFSSYNEQFF
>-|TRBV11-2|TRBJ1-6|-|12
TGTGCCAGCAGCCAGGGGAATTCACCCCTCCACTTT
CASSQGNSPLHF
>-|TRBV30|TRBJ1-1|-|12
TGTGCCTGGATCGGGGTACCTAGGGAAGCTTTCTTT
CAWIGVPREAFF
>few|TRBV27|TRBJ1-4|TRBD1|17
TGTGCCAGCAGCCCAGACTCCGACAGGGTGGGGAATGAAAAACTGTTTTTT
CASSPDSDRVGNEKLFF
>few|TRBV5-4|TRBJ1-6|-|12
TGTGCCAGCAGCTTGACCAATTCACCCCTCCACTTT
CASSLTNSPLHF